A selection of T cell receptor beta chains follows, all from one sample in a study of T cells after yellow fever vaccination. MiXCR, run by TCRdb on the 5' RACE reads, gives a single entry per CDR3 protein. Of around 610,000 distinct CDR3 sequences listed, 13% are singletons. This material consisted of PBMCs, taken on the day of the yellow fever booster vaccination. The receptor set was obtained from a young man who received the YFV17D yellow fever vaccine. Both conserved end residues are part of each CDR3. A D gene is named only where the DNA matches it firmly. Size is omitted from some rows. Given values are once, few, many or a class for expanded clones.

v_gene: TRBV11-2; abundance: -; j_gene: TRBJ2-6; d_gene: -; CDR3nt: TGTGCCAGCAGCTTAGACCCCGGCTCTGGGGCCAACGTCCTGACTTTC; CDR3aa: CASSLDPGSGANVLTF
v_gene: TRBV7-2; abundance: few; j_gene: TRBJ2-1; d_gene: TRBD1; CDR3nt: TGTGCCAGCAGCTTAGTACAGGGGGGTCGCGATGAGCAGTTCTTC; CDR3aa: CASSLVQGGRDEQFF
v_gene: TRBV5-1; abundance: few; j_gene: TRBJ2-5; d_gene: -; CDR3nt: TGCGCCAGCAGCCAACCAGTCGTGGAACAAGAGACCCAGTACTTC; CDR3aa: CASSQPVVEQETQYF
v_gene: TRBV3-1; abundance: -; j_gene: TRBJ1-1; d_gene: -; CDR3nt: TGTGCCAGCAGCCCCACCTGGGCCTACACTGAAGCTTTCTTT; CDR3aa: CASSPTWAYTEAFF
v_gene: TRBV5-4; abundance: few; j_gene: TRBJ1-2; d_gene: TRBD1; CDR3nt: TGTGCCAGCAGCTTGTCTGCGGGACAGGGCTATGGCTACACCTTC; CDR3aa: CASSLSAGQGYGYTF
v_gene: TRBV16; abundance: -; j_gene: TRBJ2-7; d_gene: TRBD1; CDR3nt: TGTGCCAGCAGCCGACTCGGGACAGAGCTCTACGAGCAGTACTTC; CDR3aa: CASSRLGTELYEQYF
v_gene: TRBV30; abundance: few; j_gene: TRBJ2-2; d_gene: -; CDR3nt: TGTGCCTGGAGGCAAAAGGGACAGAACACCGGGGAGCTGTTTTTT; CDR3aa: CAWRQKGQNTGELFF
v_gene: TRBV5-1; abundance: -; j_gene: TRBJ2-5; d_gene: TRBD2; CDR3nt: TGCGCCAGCAGCTTGGGGTTCCGAGCGGGATCAGAGACCCAGTACTTC; CDR3aa: CASSLGFRAGSETQYF
v_gene: TRBV5-1; abundance: -; j_gene: TRBJ2-1; d_gene: TRBD2; CDR3nt: TGCGCCAGCAGCGAAGCGGGAGACTACAATGAGCAGTTCTTC; CDR3aa: CASSEAGDYNEQFF
v_gene: TRBV5-4; abundance: -; j_gene: TRBJ2-3; d_gene: -; CDR3nt: TGTGCCAGCAGCTTAACGGGGCAGGATACGCAGTATTTT; CDR3aa: CASSLTGQDTQYF
v_gene: TRBV7-2; abundance: many; j_gene: TRBJ1-3; d_gene: -; CDR3nt: TGTGCCAGCAGCTTAGGGGGTCCCGGAAACACCATATATTTT; CDR3aa: CASSLGGPGNTIYF
v_gene: TRBV25-1; abundance: few; j_gene: TRBJ2-1; d_gene: -; CDR3nt: TGTGCCAGCAGTGAATTACTGACTAGTTCCGTCATCTACAATGAGCAGTTCTTC; CDR3aa: CASSELLTSSVIYNEQFF
v_gene: TRBV30; abundance: few; j_gene: TRBJ2-3; d_gene: TRBD2; CDR3nt: TGTGCCTGGAGCGTCGGGAGGGCCCTCTTAGATACGCAGTATTTT; CDR3aa: CAWSVGRALLDTQYF
v_gene: TRBV7-2; abundance: -; j_gene: TRBJ2-7; d_gene: TRBD2; CDR3nt: TGTGCCAGCAGCTTAACGCGGGAGGGCCATGAGTACTTC; CDR3aa: CASSLTREGHEYF
v_gene: TRBV10-3; abundance: few; j_gene: TRBJ2-1; d_gene: -; CDR3nt: TGTGCCATCAGAACAGTGGGAGGCAACAATGAGCAGTTCTTC; CDR3aa: CAIRTVGGNNEQFF
v_gene: TRBV7-2; abundance: -; j_gene: TRBJ1-1; d_gene: TRBD1; CDR3nt: TGTGCCAGCAGCTTAGTCGGGACAGGGGGGTCTGAAGCTTTCTTT; CDR3aa: CASSLVGTGGSEAFF
v_gene: TRBV9; abundance: -; j_gene: TRBJ2-1; d_gene: TRBD2; CDR3nt: TGTGCCAGCAGCGCCGGGGGGAGCTCCTACAATGAGCAGTTCTTC; CDR3aa: CASSAGGSSYNEQFF
v_gene: TRBV12-3/TRBV12-4; abundance: -; j_gene: TRBJ2-4; d_gene: TRBD2; CDR3nt: TGTGCCAGCAGTTTGGGCGGGAGAGCCAAAAACATTCAGTACTTC; CDR3aa: CASSLGGRAKNIQYF
v_gene: TRBV5-1; abundance: few; j_gene: TRBJ2-5; d_gene: TRBD2; CDR3nt: TGCGCCAGCAGCTGGGGACCTAGCGGCCAAGAGACCCAGTACTTC; CDR3aa: CASSWGPSGQETQYF
v_gene: TRBV28; abundance: few; j_gene: TRBJ2-7; d_gene: -; CDR3nt: TGTGCCAGCAGTTCGGGCAGGAACTCCTACGAGCAGTACTTC; CDR3aa: CASSSGRNSYEQYF
v_gene: TRBV3-1; abundance: few; j_gene: TRBJ2-2; d_gene: TRBD1; CDR3nt: TGTGCCAGCAGCCAGGACAGGGGGTCGGACACCGGGGAGCTGTTTTTT; CDR3aa: CASSQDRGSDTGELFF
v_gene: TRBV3-1; abundance: few; j_gene: TRBJ2-1; d_gene: -; CDR3nt: TGTGCCAGCAGTCACCTACAGGAGCAGTTCTTC; CDR3aa: CASSHLQEQFF
v_gene: TRBV7-9; abundance: few; j_gene: TRBJ2-5; d_gene: TRBD2; CDR3nt: TGTGCCAGCAGCTCTGGGCTAGCGGGAGGTCGAGAGGAGACCCAGTACTTC; CDR3aa: CASSSGLAGGREETQYF
v_gene: TRBV25-1; abundance: -; j_gene: TRBJ1-2; d_gene: -; CDR3nt: TGTGCCAGCAGTCAGGGTGCCTATGGCTACACCTTC; CDR3aa: CASSQGAYGYTF
v_gene: TRBV7-2; abundance: -; j_gene: TRBJ2-3; d_gene: -; CDR3nt: TGTGCCAGCAGACCCCCCGGTCCCCTCGATACGCAGTATTTT; CDR3aa: CASRPPGPLDTQYF
v_gene: TRBV7-2; abundance: -; j_gene: TRBJ1-3; d_gene: -; CDR3nt: TGTGCCAGCAGCGCCGCCGGGTCAGCTGGAAACACCATATATTTT; CDR3aa: CASSAAGSAGNTIYF
v_gene: TRBV20-1; abundance: -; j_gene: TRBJ2-1; d_gene: TRBD2; CDR3nt: TGCAGTGCCCGACGCCTGGGACTAGCGGGAGACAATGAGCAGTTCTTC; CDR3aa: CSARRLGLAGDNEQFF
v_gene: TRBV10-1; abundance: -; j_gene: TRBJ2-7; d_gene: TRBD2; CDR3nt: TGCGCCACCCTACGGACTAGCGGTCGTAGATCTAGCTCCTACGAGCAGTACTTC; CDR3aa: CATLRTSGRRSSSYEQYF
v_gene: TRBV12-3/TRBV12-4; abundance: few; j_gene: TRBJ1-2; d_gene: TRBD1; CDR3nt: TGTGCCAGCAGTTTCGGGGGACAGGGGGCGGTCTACACCTTC; CDR3aa: CASSFGGQGAVYTF
v_gene: TRBV7-2; abundance: few; j_gene: TRBJ2-1; d_gene: -; CDR3nt: TGTGCCAGCAGCTTAGCCTCGTCTCTGAATGAGCAGTTCTTC; CDR3aa: CASSLASSLNEQFF
v_gene: TRBV18; abundance: many; j_gene: TRBJ2-7; d_gene: -; CDR3nt: TGTGCCAGCTCACCAGGCCTCTACTACGAGCAGTACTTC; CDR3aa: CASSPGLYYEQYF
v_gene: TRBV7-2; abundance: few; j_gene: TRBJ2-1; d_gene: -; CDR3nt: TGTGCCAGCAGCCGAGGGGTCATTAATGAGCAGTTCTTC; CDR3aa: CASSRGVINEQFF
v_gene: TRBV27; abundance: few; j_gene: TRBJ1-1; d_gene: -; CDR3nt: TGTGCCAGCAGTTTTAAGGTTGGGGTTGCTTTCTTT; CDR3aa: CASSFKVGVAFF
v_gene: TRBV5-1; abundance: few; j_gene: TRBJ1-2; d_gene: TRBD1; CDR3nt: TGCGCCAGCAGCTTGGAAGGATCCAGGGGGGGCTACACCTTC; CDR3aa: CASSLEGSRGGYTF
v_gene: TRBV20-1; abundance: few; j_gene: TRBJ2-1; d_gene: TRBD2; CDR3nt: TGCAGCGCCGGGAGGGCTGGTAATGAGCAGTTCTTC; CDR3aa: CSAGRAGNEQFF
v_gene: TRBV5-1; abundance: -; j_gene: TRBJ2-5; d_gene: TRBD1; CDR3nt: TGCGCCAGCAGCGGGGGACAGGGGCGGGAGACCCAGTACTTC; CDR3aa: CASSGGQGRETQYF
v_gene: TRBV24-1; abundance: -; j_gene: TRBJ2-1; d_gene: TRBD2; CDR3nt: TGTGCCACCAGTGACGCGAGCGGGAGCTCCTACAATGAGCAGTTCTTC; CDR3aa: CATSDASGSSYNEQFF
v_gene: TRBV6-2/TRBV6-3; abundance: few; j_gene: TRBJ2-1; d_gene: TRBD2; CDR3nt: TGTGCCAGCACCAGACTAGCGGGAGGCGGGGCCGCCTACAATGAGCAGTTCTTC; CDR3aa: CASTRLAGGGAAYNEQFF
v_gene: TRBV4-2; abundance: -; j_gene: TRBJ2-4; d_gene: -; CDR3nt: TGTGCCAGCAGCCCGAGAGGGACCATAGCCAAAAACATTCAGTACTTC; CDR3aa: CASSPRGTIAKNIQYF
v_gene: TRBV5-1; abundance: many; j_gene: TRBJ2-1; d_gene: -; CDR3nt: TGCGCCAGCAGCTTCGCGGCGGCGGGGAGCTCCTACAATGAGCAGTTCTTC; CDR3aa: CASSFAAAGSSYNEQFF
v_gene: TRBV6-5; abundance: many; j_gene: TRBJ2-1; d_gene: -; CDR3nt: TGTGCCAGCAGTTTTACTCTCGCCTCCGCGACCAATGAGCAGTTCTTC; CDR3aa: CASSFTLASATNEQFF
v_gene: TRBV4-3; abundance: -; j_gene: TRBJ2-5; d_gene: -; CDR3nt: TGCGCCAGCAGCAAAAGCCACGGAGAGACCCAGTACTTC; CDR3aa: CASSKSHGETQYF
v_gene: TRBV7-2; abundance: -; j_gene: TRBJ2-1; d_gene: TRBD2; CDR3nt: TGTGCCAGCAGCTTATCGACTAGCGAGTACAATGAGCAGTTCTTC; CDR3aa: CASSLSTSEYNEQFF
v_gene: TRBV20-1; abundance: -; j_gene: TRBJ2-7; d_gene: TRBD2; CDR3nt: TGCAGTGTCCGACGGCGGGAGGGCCGATACGAGCAGTACTTC; CDR3aa: CSVRRREGRYEQYF
v_gene: TRBV4-3; abundance: few; j_gene: TRBJ1-1; d_gene: -; CDR3nt: TGCGCCAGCAGCCAAGATCTGGGGGACACTGAAGCTTTCTTT; CDR3aa: CASSQDLGDTEAFF
v_gene: TRBV4-3; abundance: -; j_gene: TRBJ2-2; d_gene: -; CDR3nt: TGCGCCAGCAGCCAATGGGGGGTCGGGGAGCTGTTTTTT; CDR3aa: CASSQWGVGELFF
v_gene: TRBV10-2; abundance: few; j_gene: TRBJ2-2; d_gene: -; CDR3nt: TGCGCCGTAAGAGCGGGCTACGGGGAGCTGTTTTTT; CDR3aa: CAVRAGYGELFF
v_gene: TRBV7-3; abundance: -; j_gene: TRBJ2-1; d_gene: -; CDR3nt: TGTGCCAGCAGCCCCCAGCGGTTGGGCGATGAGCAGTTCTTC; CDR3aa: CASSPQRLGDEQFF
v_gene: TRBV20-1; abundance: few; j_gene: TRBJ2-1; d_gene: -; CDR3nt: TGCAGTGCCCGACAAAGGGGATTTGAAGGCAATGAGCAGTTCTTC; CDR3aa: CSARQRGFEGNEQFF
v_gene: TRBV21-1; abundance: many; j_gene: TRBJ1-6; d_gene: -; CDR3nt: TGTGCCAGCAGCAAAGGGGAACAGGGACGAAGTTCACCCCTCCACTTT; CDR3aa: CASSKGEQGRSSPLHF
v_gene: TRBV7-2; abundance: few; j_gene: TRBJ2-1; d_gene: TRBD2; CDR3nt: TGTGCCAGCAGCTCGGGACTAGGCCTGAACAATGAGCAGTTCTTC; CDR3aa: CASSSGLGLNNEQFF